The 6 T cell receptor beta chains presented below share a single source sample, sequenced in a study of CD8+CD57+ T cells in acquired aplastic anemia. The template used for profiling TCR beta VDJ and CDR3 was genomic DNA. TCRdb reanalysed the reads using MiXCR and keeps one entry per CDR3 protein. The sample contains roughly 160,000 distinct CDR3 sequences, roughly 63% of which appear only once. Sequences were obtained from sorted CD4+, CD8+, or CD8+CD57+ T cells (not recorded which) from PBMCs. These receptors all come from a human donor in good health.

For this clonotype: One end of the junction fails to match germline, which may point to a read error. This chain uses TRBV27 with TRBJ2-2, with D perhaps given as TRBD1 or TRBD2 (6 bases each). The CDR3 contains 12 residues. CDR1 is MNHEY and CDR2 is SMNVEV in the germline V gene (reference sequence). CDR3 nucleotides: TGTGCCACGGGGGCTCACACCGGGGAGCTGTCTTTT. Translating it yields CATGAHTGELSF.

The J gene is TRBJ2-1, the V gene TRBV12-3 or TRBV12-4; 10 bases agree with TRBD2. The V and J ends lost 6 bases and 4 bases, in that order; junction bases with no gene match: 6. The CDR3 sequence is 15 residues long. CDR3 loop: CASRANSGGYNEQFF. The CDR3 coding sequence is TGTGCCAGCAGAGCGAATAGCGGGGGGTACAATGAGCAGTTCTTC.

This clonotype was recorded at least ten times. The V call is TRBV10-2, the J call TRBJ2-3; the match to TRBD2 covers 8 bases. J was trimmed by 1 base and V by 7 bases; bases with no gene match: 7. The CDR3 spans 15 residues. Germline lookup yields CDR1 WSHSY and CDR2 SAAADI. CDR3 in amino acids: CASTQTGGGTDTQYF. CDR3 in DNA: TGCGCCAGCACCCAGACGGGGGGGGGCACAGATACGCAGTATTTT.

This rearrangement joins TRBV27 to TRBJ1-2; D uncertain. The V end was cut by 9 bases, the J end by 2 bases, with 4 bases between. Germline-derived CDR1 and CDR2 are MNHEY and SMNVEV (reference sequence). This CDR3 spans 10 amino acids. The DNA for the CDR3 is TGTGCCAGGGACAACTATGGCTACACCTTC. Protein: CARDNYGYTF.

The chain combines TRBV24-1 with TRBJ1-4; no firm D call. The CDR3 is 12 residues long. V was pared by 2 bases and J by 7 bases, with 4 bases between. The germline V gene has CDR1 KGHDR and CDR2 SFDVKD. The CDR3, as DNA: TGTGCCACCAGTGATTGGGGTGAAAAACTGTTTTTT. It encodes CATSDWGEKLFF.

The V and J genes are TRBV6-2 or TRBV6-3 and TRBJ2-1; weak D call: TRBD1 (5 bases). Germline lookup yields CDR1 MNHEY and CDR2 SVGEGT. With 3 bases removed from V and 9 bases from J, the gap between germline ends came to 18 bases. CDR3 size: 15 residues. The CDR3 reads CASSYHQGNNGEQFF. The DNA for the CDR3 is TGTGCCAGCAGTTATCACCAGGGTAATAATGGTGAGCAGTTCTTC.